The sequence of this T cell receptor beta chain was determined in a study of T cell repertoires in cytomegalovirus infection. At the level of the study: TCR beta signatures that were public indicated CMV infection and matching HLA type. Study-level results: HLA-C-restricted TCR beta clonotypes specific for CMV led the ex vivo response.

V shed 0 bases and J shed 3 bases, with 9 bases lying between them. Germline CDR1 and CDR2: SGHNT and YYREEE (reference sequence). CDR3 length equals 14 residues. TCRdb analysed the reads with MiXCR anew, one entry per CDR3 protein. The table records approximately 250,000 distinct CDR3 sequences, approximately 10% of them present only once. The sample holds many counts of this clonotype. Its target is not known. This clonotype was obtained from a human donor in good health (CMV status not recorded). Some clones in this sample may be carry-over from other donors' samples. The specimen was PBMCs. The gene calls are TRBV5-4 and TRBJ1-1; D ambiguous. CDR3 region: CASSLGSTDTEAFF. The DNA of the CDR3 is TGTGCCAGCAGCTTGGGGAGTACGGACACTGAAGCTTTCTTT.